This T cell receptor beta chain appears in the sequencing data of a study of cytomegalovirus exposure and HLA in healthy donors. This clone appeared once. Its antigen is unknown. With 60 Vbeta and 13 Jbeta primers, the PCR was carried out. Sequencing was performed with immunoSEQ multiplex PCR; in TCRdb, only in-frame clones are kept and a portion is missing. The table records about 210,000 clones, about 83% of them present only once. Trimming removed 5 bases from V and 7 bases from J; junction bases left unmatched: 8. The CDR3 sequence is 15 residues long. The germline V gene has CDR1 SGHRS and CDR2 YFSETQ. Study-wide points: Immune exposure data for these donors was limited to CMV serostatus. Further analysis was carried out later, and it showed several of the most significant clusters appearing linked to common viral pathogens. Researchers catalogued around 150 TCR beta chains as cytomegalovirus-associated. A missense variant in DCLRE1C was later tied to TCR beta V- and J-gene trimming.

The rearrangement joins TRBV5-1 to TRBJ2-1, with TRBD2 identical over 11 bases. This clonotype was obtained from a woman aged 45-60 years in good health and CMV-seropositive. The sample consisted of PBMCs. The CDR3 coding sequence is TGCGCCAGCAGTCGTAGCGGGGGGGCCTGGAATGAGCAGTTCTTC. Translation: CASSRSGGAWNEQFF.